The T cell receptor (beta chain) under discussion was sequenced for a study of Graves' ophthalmopathy and Graves' hyperthyroidism. RNA transcripts were the source from which TCR beta CDR3 regions were amplified. Second-round multiplex PCR followed a first-round RT-PCR using HTBI primers. One entry per CDR3 protein results from TCRdb running MiXCR on the multiplex PCR reads. The sample includes hundreds of thousands of distinct CDR3 sequences, 35% to 45% of them seen just once. The trim removed 5 bases at V and 9 bases at J, leaving 23 bases unmatched. CDR1 and CDR2 (germline): SQVTM, ANQGSEA. The CDR3 sequence is 17 residues long. Serum thyroxine and TRAb, along with clinical symptoms, thyroid ultrasound and orbital computed tomography, were what diagnosis relied on.

The specimen was peripheral blood. The rearrangement uses TRBV29-1 and TRBJ2-5; 8 bases are a match to TRBD1. The receptor's source is an adult man with Graves' ophthalmopathy. The CDR3 DNA is TGCAGCGTTCGGACAGGGACCACACGACAGCGCGGGGAGGCCCAGTACTTC. The encoded protein is CSVRTGTTRQRGEAQYF.